This is a list of T cell receptor beta chains from one sample in a study of identical twins. TCRdb reanalysed the 5' RACE reads using MiXCR and keeps one entry per CDR3 protein. The sample records hundreds of thousands of distinct CDR3 sequences, about 9.4% being singletons. The sample also formed part of further work on yellow fever vaccine responses in identical twins.

Material: PBMCs. These receptors were taken from a woman younger than 35 in good health. Both conserved end residues are trimmed from each CDR3. Fields, in order: J gene, V gene, CDR3 length, CDR3 protein.

J: TRBJ2-5; V: TRBV12-3/TRBV12-4; length: 12; CDR3: ASSSTGWRETQY
J: TRBJ1-2; V: TRBV28; length: 11; CDR3: ASNIAGESGYT
J: TRBJ2-5; V: TRBV3-1; length: 13; CDR3: ASSSTPRSQETQY
J: TRBJ2-5; V: TRBV20-1; length: 12; CDR3: SASSPARKETQY
J: TRBJ2-1; V: TRBV7-9; length: 13; CDR3: ASSQAGSSYNEQF
J: TRBJ2-7; V: TRBV7-2; length: 13; CDR3: ASSLHSAGGYEQY
J: TRBJ2-7; V: TRBV3-1; length: 13; CDR3: ASSRSQAEFYEQY
J: TRBJ1-6; V: TRBV12-3/TRBV12-4; length: 10; CDR3: ASSLNGSPLH
J: TRBJ2-7; V: TRBV4-1; length: 15; CDR3: ASSQDDVAAQNYEQY
J: TRBJ2-1; V: TRBV3-1; length: 15; CDR3: ASSQDLGGTVYNEQF
J: TRBJ2-5; V: TRBV15; length: 12; CDR3: ATSRQAVQETQY
J: TRBJ2-1; V: TRBV4-3; length: 15; CDR3: ASSQGLAGSSYNEQF
J: TRBJ2-5; V: TRBV4-2; length: 14; CDR3: ASSRRLAGIQETQY
J: TRBJ2-5; V: TRBV20-1; length: 14; CDR3: SAWRGGGGDQETQY
J: TRBJ2-7; V: TRBV14; length: 13; CDR3: ASSIYTGTGVEQY
J: TRBJ2-2; V: TRBV20-1; length: 12; CDR3: SAPSGTHTGELF
J: TRBJ2-4; V: TRBV7-3; length: 11; CDR3: ASSLTSGQGQY
J: TRBJ1-1; V: TRBV28; length: 13; CDR3: ASSPRDRMNTEAF
J: TRBJ2-1; V: TRBV6-5; length: 13; CDR3: ASSYRVLSYNEQF
J: TRBJ2-5; V: TRBV2; length: 10; CDR3: ASREGQETQY
J: TRBJ1-2; V: TRBV12-3/TRBV12-4; length: 11; CDR3: ASSLVGLDGYT
J: TRBJ2-2; V: TRBV20-1; length: 14; CDR3: SARDPGLSNTGELF
J: TRBJ2-3; V: TRBV28; length: 14; CDR3: ASSSAGAGSTDTQY
J: TRBJ2-7; V: TRBV20-1; length: 11; CDR3: SARQALSYEQY
J: TRBJ2-5; V: TRBV19; length: 11; CDR3: ASSRLAGETQY
J: TRBJ1-2; V: TRBV6-2/TRBV6-3; length: 10; CDR3: ATGEGYYGYT
J: TRBJ2-7; V: TRBV7-9; length: 12; CDR3: ASILGDSSYEQY
J: TRBJ2-2; V: TRBV20-1; length: 14; CDR3: SARAGGPKYTGELF
J: TRBJ2-7; V: TRBV3-1; length: 11; CDR3: ASTAGALDEQY
J: TRBJ2-5; V: TRBV5-1; length: 14; CDR3: ASSLFSSGVPQTQY